One sample yielded the 4 T cell receptor beta chains listed below, sequenced in a study of CD8 T cells in ankylosing spondylitis. TCRdb processed the 5' RACE reads anew with MiXCR; each CDR3 protein has one entry. Of about 540,000 distinct CDR3 sequences in the sample, 10% to 15% are singletons; the top ten hold 6.8%. Whole-study findings and limits: Ankylosing spondylitis blood seemed to carry a telltale TCR beta motif made of fewer than 10 highly homologous variants.

Antigens of these TCRs are unknown. Sequenced sample: blood, either unsorted or a sorted T cell fraction (not recorded which). These receptors were collected from a male donor with ankylosing spondylitis.

This clonotype came up a few times. V and J are TRBV20-1 and TRBJ2-5; the match to TRBD2 covers 14 bases. J was trimmed by 2 bases and V by 5 bases; bases with no gene match: 10. The germline V gene encodes CDR1 DFQATT and CDR2 SNEGSKA (reference sequence). This CDR3 region has 17 residues. CDR3 nucleotides: TGCAGTGCTCTCCCGGGACTAGCGGGAGAGGCGCAAGAGACCCAGTACTTC. Translating gives CSALPGLAGEAQETQYF.

This clonotype was seen more than once but under ten times. V and J are TRBV24-1 and TRBJ2-5, with D unclear. The V gene's germline CDR1 is KGHDR and CDR2 SFDVKD. There are 12 residues in the CDR3. The V end lost 2 bases, the J end lost 5 bases, and 5 bases lay between the germline ends. CDR3 residues: CATSDYSETQYF. CDR3 nucleotides: TGTGCCACCAGTGATTACTCCGAGACCCAGTACTTC.

In this sample, this clonotype turned up a few times. The V and J genes are TRBV2 and TRBJ2-7; the match to TRBD1 covers 12 bases. V dropped 0 bases and J dropped 0; count of bases not matched to a gene: 9. This CDR3 has 19 residues. Germline CDR1 and CDR2: SNHLY and FYNNEI. As DNA, the CDR3 is TGTGCCAGCAGTGAAGCCGGGGGGACAGGGGGCACTTTCTCCTACGAGCAGTACGTC. Protein sequence: CASSEAGGTGGTFSYEQYV.

This clonotype was found a few times. The chain carries TRBV15 and TRBJ2-3, with 11 bases matching TRBD2. The trim removed 6 bases at V and 1 base at J, leaving 0 bases unmatched. Germline assignment: CDR1 LNHNV and CDR2 YYDKDF (reference sequence). CDR3 length equals 14 residues. The CDR3 DNA reads TGTGCCACCAGACTAGCGGGAGGCACAGATACGCAGTATTTT. Translation gives CATRLAGGTDTQYF.